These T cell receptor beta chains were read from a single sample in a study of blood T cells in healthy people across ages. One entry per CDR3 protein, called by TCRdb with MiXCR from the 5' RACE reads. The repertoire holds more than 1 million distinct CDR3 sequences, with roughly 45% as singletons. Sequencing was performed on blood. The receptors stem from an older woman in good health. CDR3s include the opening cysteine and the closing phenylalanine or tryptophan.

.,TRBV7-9,CASSLPLAGGDEQYF
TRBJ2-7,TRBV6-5,CASSSGLGYEQYF
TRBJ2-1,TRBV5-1,CASSHFRGATYNEQFF
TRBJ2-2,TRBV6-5,CASTPTSVTNTGELFF
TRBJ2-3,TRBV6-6,CASSQYEDTQYF
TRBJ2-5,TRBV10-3,CAISESELALKAQYF
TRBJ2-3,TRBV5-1,CASSERSTSTDTQYF
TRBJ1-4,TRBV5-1,CASSPLSDRYNEKLFF
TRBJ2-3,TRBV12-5,CASGLTHDSTDTQYF
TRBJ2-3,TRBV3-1,CASSQAAGQRSDTQYF
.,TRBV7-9,CASSLGVDGETQYF
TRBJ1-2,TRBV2,CASSDGYYGYTF
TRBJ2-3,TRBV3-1,CASSQEASGSADTQYF
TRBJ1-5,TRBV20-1,CSARSDNSNQPQHF
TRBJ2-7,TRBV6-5,CASSGDGFYEQYF
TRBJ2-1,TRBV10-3,CAIRDLSGDNYNEQFF
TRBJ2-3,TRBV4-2,CASSPDPTGTSATDTQYF
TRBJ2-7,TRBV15,CATSRGTSGGYEQYF
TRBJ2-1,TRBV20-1,CSAKTSGGRTYNEQFF
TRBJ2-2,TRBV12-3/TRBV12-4,CASSLNGRVTGELFF
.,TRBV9,CASSVGLENYEQYF
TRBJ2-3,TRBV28,CASTRGGLAGTRTQYF
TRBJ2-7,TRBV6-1,CASTPDRVEQYF
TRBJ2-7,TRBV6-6,CASHATSGSSYEQYF
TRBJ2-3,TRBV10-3,CAISESLAGATDTQYF
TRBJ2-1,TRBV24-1,CATSGPASYNEQFF
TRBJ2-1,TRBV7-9,CASSLEGTTNNEQFF
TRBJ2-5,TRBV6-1,CASSEVWAGVQTQYF
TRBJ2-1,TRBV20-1,CSAQGRHNEQFF
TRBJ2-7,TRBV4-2,CASSQDPGGEQYF
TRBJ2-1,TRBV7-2,CASSLDSKTSGRTYNEQFF
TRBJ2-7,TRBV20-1,CSARDPRDNEQYF
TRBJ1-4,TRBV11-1,CASSFRPGANEKLFF
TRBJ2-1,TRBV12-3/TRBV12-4,CASTPSGRQNEQFF
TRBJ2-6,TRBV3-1,CASMRAGANILTF
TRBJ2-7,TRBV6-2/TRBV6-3,CVSNPGSHAYEQYF